These 20 T cell receptor beta chains came from one sample sequenced in a study of cytomegalovirus exposure and HLA in healthy donors. The PCR contained 60 Vbeta and 13 Jbeta primers. Clones were sequenced by immunoSEQ multiplex PCR, and TCRdb holds only the in-frame ones, with some missing. Of about 98,000 clones listed, approximately 83% are singletons. Sequencing was carried out using PBMCs. These receptors all come from a female donor in good health and CMV-seropositive.

Points on this clone: At one boundary the junction diverges from the germline segment, which might be a read error. J is TRBJ1-5 and V is TRBV7-9; TRBD1 might be the D (5 bases). CDR1 is SEHNR and CDR2 is FQNEAQ in the germline V gene (reference sequence). CDR3 size: 15 residues. The CDR3 loop is CSSSLARGINQPQHF. CDR3 bases: TGTTCCAGCAGCTTAGCGCGGGGGATCAATCAGCCCCAGCATTTT.

The chain is built from TRBV19 and TRBJ1-1, with D tentatively TRBD1 (5 bases). Germline V gene sequence: CDR1 LNHDA, CDR2 SQIVND (reference sequence). The CDR3 runs 15 residues. V was cut by 4 bases and J by 2 bases, with 14 bases left in between. As DNA, the CDR3 is TGTGCCAGTAGTACGGTCGCACAGGTAAACACTGAAGCTTTCTTT. It is translated as CASSTVAQVNTEAFF.

This chain uses TRBV19 with TRBJ2-7; 10 nucleotides agree with TRBD1. The CDR3 contains 13 residues. Germline assignment: CDR1 LNHDA and CDR2 SQIVND (reference sequence). The V segment lost 4 bases and the J segment 3 bases; nucleotides outside the gene matches: 0. This chain's CDR3 is CASSRDRGYEQYF. Written as DNA, the CDR3 is TGTGCCAGTAGTAGGGACAGGGGCTACGAGCAGTACTTC.

The genes are TRBV27 and TRBJ2-5; D remains unclear. This CDR3 is built from 14 residues. Germline-derived CDR1 and CDR2 are MNHEY and SMNVEV (reference sequence). Trimming cost V 2 bases and J 2 bases, with 9 bases left between them. The CDR3 sequence is CASSLRGSQETQYF. The CDR3 coding sequence is TGTGCCAGCAGTTTACGAGGAAGTCAAGAGACCCAGTACTTC.

The rearrangement links TRBV6-5 to TRBJ2-7; TRBD1 is a possible D gene (6 bases). The CDR3 covers 13 residues. Germline CDR1 reads MNHEY; CDR2 reads SVGAGI. With 6 bases removed from V and 5 bases from J, the gap between germline ends came to 14 bases. CDR3 sequence (DNA): TGTGCCAGCAGACCCGACAGGATCAACGAGCAGTACTTC. Its protein is CASRPDRINEQYF.

This sequence joins TRBV18 and TRBJ2-7; 7 nucleotides align to TRBD1. Germline assignment: CDR1 KGHSH and CDR2 LQKENI. The CDR3 is made up of 14 amino acids. V shed 2 bases and J 6 bases; nucleotides not matched to a gene: 7. The CDR3 protein is CASSPSPTGVEQYF. The CDR3 DNA follows: TGTGCCAGCTCACCAAGCCCTACAGGGGTCGAGCAGTACTTC.

V usage is TRBV28 and J usage is TRBJ2-3; 14 bases fit TRBD2. CDR3 length: 18 residues. Losses at the gene ends were 4 bases for V and 6 bases for J; bases not matched to a gene: 12. Germline V lookup: CDR1 MDHEN, CDR2 SYDVKM. The CDR3 sequence: CASSSHTGLAGAEDTQYF. For the CDR3, the DNA is TGTGCCAGCAGTTCACACACGGGACTAGCGGGAGCTGAGGATACGCAGTATTTT.

The V gene is TRBV19, the J gene TRBJ1-5; D is perhaps TRBD1 (5 bases). V lost 2 bases, J lost 4 bases, and 9 bases lay in between. Germline values: CDR1 LNHDA, CDR2 SQIVND (reference sequence). CDR3 length: 14 residues. Here the CDR3 DNA reads TGTGCCAGTAGTATACAGGGCCGAAATCAGCCCCAGCATTTT. It is translated as CASSIQGRNQPQHF.

The chain joins TRBV27 to TRBJ2-3, with 9 bases identical to TRBD2. The CDR3 spans 15 residues. The V gene end was trimmed by 5 bases and the J gene end by 5 bases; junction bases not matched to a gene: 8. Germline loops: CDR1 MNHEY, CDR2 SMNVEV (reference sequence). The CDR3 sequence is CASSPGGRVGDTQYF. DNA of the CDR3: TGTGCCAGCAGTCCCGGCGGGAGGGTAGGAGATACGCAGTATTTT.

This sequence joins TRBV5-1 and TRBJ2-2, with TRBD1 as a possible D gene (6 bases). The CDR3 contains 15 residues. The ends were cut back, 1 base at V and 5 bases at J, with 12 bases in the middle. Germline V gene data show CDR1 as SGHRS and CDR2 as YFSETQ. In DNA form, the CDR3 reads TGCGCCAGCAGCTTGCAACTAGGGACAACCGGGGAGCTGTTTTTT. Its translation is CASSLQLGTTGELFF.

V usage is TRBV11-3 and J usage is TRBJ2-2, with 9 positions matching TRBD1. CDR3 length: 16 residues. Germline values: CDR1 SGHNT, CDR2 YENEEA. Trimming took 5 bases from V and 1 from J; bases not matched to a gene: 5. The chain's CDR3 is CASSPRDRENTGELFF. For the CDR3, the DNA is TGTGCCAGCAGCCCCCGGGACAGGGAGAACACCGGGGAGCTGTTTTTT.

Concerning this clone itself: Within the sample, other DNA sequences also encode this same CDR3. V usage is TRBV6-5 and J usage is TRBJ1-1, with unresolved D. Trimming took off 7 bases at V and 9 bases at J, with 15 bases between the two ends. Looked up from germline, CDR1 is MNHEY and CDR2 is SVGAGI. The CDR3 is made up of 12 amino acids. In DNA form, the CDR3 reads TGTGCCAGCACGAGAGGTGGTACGCAAGCTTTCTTT. Translating gives CASTRGGTQAFF.

The genes are TRBV11-2 and TRBJ2-1; 8 bases agree with TRBD1. The CDR3 is made up of 16 amino acids. Per germline, CDR1 SGHAT and CDR2 FQNNGV. Trimming removed 3 bases from V and 4 bases from J; junction bases left unmatched: 8. DNA for the CDR3: TGTGCCAGCAGCTTTGTGCGAGGACAGGGATACAATGAGCAGTTCTTC. Amino acid sequence: CASSFVRGQGYNEQFF.

This clone turned up a few times. CDR3 residues: CASSLPGGDEQYF. The CDR3 nucleotides are TGCGCCAGCAGCTTGCCGGGAGGAGACGAGCAGTACTTC. The chain uses TRBV5-1 and TRBJ2-7; TRBD2 matches at 7 bases. J was trimmed by 5 bases and V by 1 base; bases with no gene match: 3. The CDR3 runs 13 residues. Germline V gene lookup returns CDR1 SGHRS and CDR2 YFSETQ.

The rearrangement links TRBV29-1 to TRBJ1-2; unclear D gene. Germline values: CDR1 SQVTM, CDR2 ANQGSEA. V was pared by 8 bases and J by 8 bases, with 21 bases between. The CDR3 runs to 13 residues. CDR3 nucleotides: TGCAGCTCCCTTGAGTCCCGTCTTGAGGGCTACACCTTC. This codes for CSSLESRLEGYTF.

The chain recombines TRBV15 with TRBJ1-2; no clear D gene. Germline V gene sequence: CDR1 LNHNV, CDR2 YYDKDF (reference sequence). CDR3 length: 13 residues. The V and J ends lost 0 bases and 4 bases respectively, with 6 bases between them. DNA for the CDR3: TGTGCCACCAGCAGAGATTTTATCTATGGCTACACCTTC. Amino acid sequence: CATSRDFIYGYTF.

This clone was counted a few times. The J gene is TRBJ2-7, the V gene TRBV2; TRBD1 matches 9 bases. Germline CDR1 reads SNHLY; CDR2 reads FYNNEI. V lost 6 bases, J lost 3 bases, and 3 bases stayed unmatched. The CDR3 covers 13 residues. CDR3 loop: CASSGDRVYEQYF. The DNA of the CDR3 is TGTGCCAGCAGCGGGGACAGGGTCTACGAGCAGTACTTC.

The chain uses TRBV29-1 and TRBJ2-1; D remains ambiguous. CDR1 is SQVTM and CDR2 is ANQGSEA in the germline V gene. The CDR3 is made up of 10 amino acids. Trimming pared 6 bases from V and 7 bases from J, leaving 7 bases between. CDR3 sequence reads: CSVLRNEQFF. The CDR3 coding sequence is TGCAGCGTGCTCAGAAATGAGCAGTTCTTC.

The J gene is TRBJ1-6, the V gene TRBV9, with TRBD1 as a possible D gene (5 bases). The germline V and J ends were trimmed by 0 bases and 7 bases, with 14 bases remaining between them. This CDR3 spans 16 amino acids. The germline gives CDR1 SGDLS, CDR2 YYNGEE. CDR3 sequence: CASSVGAGSTNSPLHF. CDR3 coding DNA: TGTGCCAGCAGCGTAGGGGCAGGGTCTACGAATTCACCCCTCCACTTT.

This clone came up once. This sequence joins TRBV4-1 and TRBJ1-1; D gene unclear. The CDR3 runs 10 residues. V lost 6 bases to trimming and J lost 7 bases, with 6 bases between them. Germline V gives CDR1 MGHRA, CDR2 YSYEKL. CDR3 loop: CASRGSEAFF. The CDR3 DNA follows: TGCGCCAGCAGGGGGAGTGAAGCTTTCTTT.